The 14 T cell receptor beta chains listed next were all sequenced from one sample in a study of Tregs in tolerant kidney transplant recipients. Sequenced by immunoSEQ multiplex PCR; TCRdb stores in-frame clones only, minus some. The repertoire table contains 50,000 to 65,000 clones. The material sequenced was CD4+ T cells from blood, taken before the transplant. Receptors originate from a human donor who received a combined kidney and bone marrow transplant.

A remark on this clone: The read ends 3 residues shy of where the CDR3 ends; the end is completed using the germline J gene. The rearrangement uses TRBV5-5 and TRBJ2-7; possibly TRBD1 for D (7 bases). Trimming took off 4 bases at V and 2 bases at J, with 13 bases between the two ends. CDR1 SGHKS and CDR2 YYEKEE come from the germline V gene (reference sequence). This CDR3 contains 14 residues. The covered CDR3 bases are TGTGCCAGCAGCGAATCAGGGGGGCCCTACGAG. Protein sequence: CASSESGGPYE. The full CDR3 protein reads CASSESGGPYEQYF.

Comment on this clone: The missing CDR3 end, 3 residues past where the read stops, is filled in from the germline J gene. The chain combines TRBV7-2 with TRBJ2-2; D is unresolved. Germline lookup yields CDR1 SGHTA and CDR2 FQGNSA. The CDR3 is 12 residues long. The V and J ends lost 6 bases and 0 bases respectively, with 2 bases between them. The CDR3 region is CASSTNTGELFF. Partial CDR3 DNA: TGTGCCAGCAGTACGAACACCGGGGAG. The full variable domain, completed using reference TRBV7-2 and TRBJ2-2, is GAGVSQSPSNKVTEKGKDVELRCDPISGHTALYWYRQSLGQGLEFLIYFQGNSAPDKSGLPSDRFSAERTGGSVSTLTIQRTQQEDSAVYLCASSTNTGELFFGEGSRLTVL.

Note on this clone: The CDR3 end is not reached by the read, which stops 3 residues before it; the germline J gene fills it in. This chain joins TRBV5-6 and TRBJ2-7, with D tentatively TRBD2 (6 bases). Germline CDR1 reads SGHDT; CDR2 reads YYEEEE. The length of the CDR3 is 14 residues. V shed 4 bases and J shed 0 bases, with 11 bases lying between them. CDR3 residues: CASSPSGLSYEQYF. Incomplete CDR3 DNA: TGTGCCAGCAGCCCTTCGGGACTCTCCTACGAG.

A word on this clone: The CDR3 end falls 3 residues outside the read, so it is completed with the germline J gene. The rearrangement links TRBV7-9 to TRBJ2-7, with TRBD1 as a possible D gene (6 bases). The CDR3 contains 13 residues. Germline V gene sequence: CDR1 SEHNR, CDR2 FQNEAQ (reference sequence). Trimming left V 6 bases short and J 2 bases short, with 11 bases between. The CDR3 DNA, read in part, is TGTGCCAGCAGTGAAGGGGGTACCTACGAG. Translated: CASSEGGTYE. The whole CDR3 protein is CASSEGGTYEQYF.

To note about this clone: Sequencing ends 3 residues short of the CDR3 end; the germline J gene provides the rest. The V call is TRBV19, the J call TRBJ2-7, with a weak D call TRBD2 (7 bases). Trimming left V 5 bases short and J 2 bases short, with 19 bases between. Germline CDR1 and CDR2: LNHDA and SQIVND (reference sequence). The CDR3 loop spans 16 amino acids. Partial CDR3 DNA: TGTGCCAGTAGTTCGGCCCCAAGGGGGGGGGCCTACGAG. Residues: CASSSAPRGGAYE. The whole CDR3 region reads CASSSAPRGGAYEQYF.

Points on this clone: Read coverage stops 3 residues before the CDR3 terminus; the germline J gene supplies the remainder. The V gene is TRBV19, the J gene TRBJ2-7; D uncertain. The length of the CDR3 is 13 residues. Germline loops: CDR1 LNHDA, CDR2 SQIVND (reference sequence). V was trimmed by 8 bases and J by 3 bases, leaving 14 bases between them. The CDR3 sequence: CASRSDSNYEQYF. CDR3 bases read: TGTGCCAGTCGCTCAGACTCCAACTACGAG.

As concerns this clone: Sequencing ends 3 residues short of the CDR3 end; the germline J gene provides the rest. This chain connects TRBV5-4 to TRBJ2-5; 7 bases fit TRBD1. This CDR3 has 15 residues. Losses at the gene ends were 5 bases for V and 1 base for J; bases not matched to a gene: 8. In germline, CDR1 is SGHNT, CDR2 YYREEE (reference sequence). The CDR3 is CASSYQTGIQETQYF. The covered CDR3 bases are TGTGCCAGCAGTTACCAGACAGGGATCCAAGAGACC.

In regard to this clone: Read coverage stops 3 residues before the CDR3 terminus; the germline J gene supplies the remainder. This chain connects TRBV5-6 to TRBJ1-3; 7 bases align to TRBD1. The CDR3 runs to 14 residues. Germline CDR1 and CDR2: SGHDT and YYEEEE. V lost 5 bases to trimming and J lost 0 bases; unmatched junction nucleotides: 2. Partial CDR3 DNA: TGTGCCAGCAGGGGACAGTTCTCTGGAAACACC. Its protein product is CASRGQFSGNT. The full-length CDR3 reads as CASRGQFSGNTIYF.

In the case of this clone: The CDR3 extends 3 residues past the end of the read, so its final part is completed from the germline J gene. The J gene is TRBJ2-7, the V gene TRBV7-9; tentatively, D is TRBD1 (6 bases). This CDR3 has 14 amino acids. The germline V gene has CDR1 SEHNR and CDR2 FQNEAQ (reference sequence). Trimming stripped 3 bases from V and 2 bases from J, with 11 bases between. CDR3: CASSLGGQPYEQYF. The CDR3 bases that were read are TGTGCCAGCAGCTTGGGCGGACAGCCCTACGAG.

As for this clone: The CDR3 end falls 3 residues outside the read, so it is completed with the germline J gene. The chain joins TRBV19 to TRBJ1-1, with 11 bases lining up with TRBD1. Germline V CDR1 and CDR2: LNHDA, SQIVND (reference sequence). The CDR3 loop spans 15 amino acids. CDR3 DNA (partial): TGTGCCAGTAACCCGCGGGGACAGGGGGGGCCCGAA. Protein: CASNPRGQGGPE. The full CDR3 reads CASNPRGQGGPEAFF.

About this clone itself: The observed sequence ends 3 residues before the CDR3 terminus, with the missing tail filled in from the germline J gene. The rearrangement links TRBV5-4 to TRBJ2-5; D not certain. Germline-derived CDR1 and CDR2 are SGHNT and YYREEE (reference sequence). V shed 5 bases and J shed 0 bases, with 11 bases lying between them. CDR3 size: 14 residues. CDR3 DNA (partial): TGTGCCAGCAGTCTGAACCAGTACCAAGAGACC. Amino acid sequence: CASSLNQYQET. The whole CDR3 sequence reads CASSLNQYQETQYF.

The CDR3 region is CASEDSLDQPQHF. The DNA read from the CDR3 is TGTGCCAGCGAGGACAGCTTAGATCAGCCC. The chain joins TRBV6-2 or TRBV6-3 to TRBJ1-5; D may be TRBD1 (6 bases). The missing CDR3 end, 3 residues past where the read stops, is filled in from the germline J gene. V dropped 8 bases and J dropped 5 bases, with 13 bases sitting between them. Germline lookup yields CDR1 MNHEY and CDR2 SVGEGT. The CDR3 consists of 13 residues.

Details on this clone: Read coverage stops 3 residues before the CDR3 terminus; the germline J gene supplies the remainder. The V and J genes are TRBV7-2 and TRBJ1-2; TRBD1 matches at 7 bases. CDR1 is SGHTA, CDR2 FQGNSA, per germline. Trimming took 3 bases from V and 3 from J; bases not matched to a gene: 1. The CDR3 runs 13 residues. The CDR3 protein is CASSFGQDYGYTF. Incomplete CDR3 DNA: TGTGCCAGCAGCTTCGGACAGGACTATGGC.

As for this clone: The read stops 3 residues short of the end of the CDR3; the missing end is completed from the germline J gene. The chain couples TRBV19 to TRBJ2-2; maybe TRBD1 (6 bases). The CDR3 is 16 amino acids. Germline V gives CDR1 LNHDA, CDR2 SQIVND (reference sequence). Trimming stripped 3 bases from V and 4 bases from J, with 15 bases between. CDR3 bases read: TGTGCCAGTAGTATTCTCCTAGGGACATCCACCGGGGAG. It specifies CASSILLGTSTGE. The complete CDR3 reads CASSILLGTSTGELFF.